This TCR beta chain came from a study of T cells in Graves' hyperthyroidism and ophthalmopathy. From RNA transcripts, TCR beta CDR3 regions were amplified. An initial round of RT-PCR targeting the TCR CDR3 relied on the HTBI primer set. MiXCR, run by TCRdb on the multiplex PCR reads, gives a single entry per CDR3 protein. This sample has some 700,000 distinct CDR3 sequences; roughly 17% occur once, and the top ten carry around 15%. Across 18 months, stable Graves' hyperthyroidism was marked by no progression to ophthalmopathy. Disease duration under 2 months; hyperthyroidism patients were aged 18 to 65. This clonotype showed up just once. Sequenced: blood. This clonotype originated in a middle-aged man with Graves' hyperthyroidism.

The CDR3 DNA follows: TGTGCCAGCAGTGAGTCGGGCCTAGGACAGGGAAGGATTGATTTAAACAATGAGCAGTTCTTC. Protein sequence: CASSESGLGQGRIDLNNEQFF. This chain links TRBV6-1 with TRBJ2-1; 8 positions match TRBD1. The germline CDR1 and CDR2 sequences are MNHNS and SASEGT. V lost 3 bases, J lost 5 bases, and 24 bases stayed unmatched. The CDR3 loop spans 21 amino acids.